This TCR beta chain was sequenced for a study of T cells in Graves' hyperthyroidism and ophthalmopathy. Findings and caveats of the study: Model output signaled ophthalmopathy a median about seven months ahead of onset.

Germline CDR1 reads SEHNR; CDR2 reads FQNEAQ (reference sequence). The CDR3 spans 10 residues. TCR beta CDR3 regions were amplified from RNA transcripts. First-round RT-PCR of the TCR CDR3 relied on the HTBI primer set. TCRdb itself ran the multiplex PCR reads through MiXCR, one entry per CDR3 protein. The table has under 350,000 distinct CDR3 sequences, about a sixth seen once; the top ten hold approximately 60%. Duration under 3 months, a NOSPECS grade of at least 4, and a Clinical Activity Score of at least 3 characterized the ophthalmopathy patients. This clonotype was found many times. Its antigen is not identified. The germline gene is not matched at one end of the junction; a read error may be the cause.

The receptor comes from a woman between 55 and 75 years old with Graves' ophthalmopathy. Sequenced: blood. The V call is TRBV7-9, the J call TRBJ1-3; D unclear. The CDR3 coding sequence is TGTGCCAGCAGCTTAGCGACCATGTATTTT. The encoded protein is CASSLATMYF. Based on the CDR3 plus reference TRBV7-9 and TRBJ1-3, the full variable domain is DTGVSQNPRHKITKRGQNVTFRCDPISEHNRLYWYRQTLGQGPEFLTYFQNEAQLEKSRLLSDRFSAERPKGSFSTLEIQRTEQGDSAMYLCASSLATMYFGEGSWLTVV.